This T cell receptor (beta chain) is drawn from a study of blood T cell repertoires in COVID-19 (dated by TCRdb to about 2020). For the wider study: Samples from collaborators originated in the United States, Italy and Spain and spanned both the acute and convalescent phases of COVID-19. A de-identified subject ID, COVID-19 status, age in years and sex were almost always included in the sample metadata. Where HLA class I and class II types were available, the types were taken from metadata supplied by the sample provider, not from assay-based typing. The material from the prospective study consisted of cDNA or gDNA derived from T cells, B-cell-depleted T cells, or PBMCs. The repertoires were released in a freely available public database intended as a resource for research on the immune response to SARS-CoV-2. The samples were drawn from two sources: the first 160 participants of the ongoing ImmuneRACE study, and approximately 1,300 subjects contributed by 6 global collaborators. Subjects who had been exposed to COVID-19, were actively infected with it, or had recovered from it provided the deeply sampled blood TCRbeta repertoires that made up the dataset.

TCRbeta CDR3 regions were amplified from genomic DNA by means of the immunoSEQ Assay, a bias-controlled multiplex PCR. The authors processed their data as follows. The number of nucleated cells in each sample was estimated from the amplification of reference gene primers within the assay. To quantify the absolute abundance of each unique TCRbeta CDR3 rearrangement, sequence reads were collapsed and filtered. For each sample, productive Simpson clonality was calculated as the square root of Simpson's diversity index across productive rearrangements. TCRdb retrieved this table from immuneACCESS and kept in-frame rearrangements only. Not all clones are present; in checked studies, unresolved V genes account for under half, and no reason is known for the remainder. V and J calls and clone size follow that table, whereas D and trimming were derived from the DNA. A total of some 400,000 clones appear in this sample, 80% to 90% of them only once. The top ten clonotypes cover 1.3% of the sample.

With regard to this clone: Its binding antigen is unknown. The record has no base qualities; no much larger clone is one base away.

From its cysteine to its phenylalanine, the CDR3 spans 15 amino acids. The sequence is cut down to CDR3 DNA, 45 bases in frame from base 1. Trimming takes 4 bases off V and 2 bases off J; junction bases not matched to a gene: 8. From the germline V gene, CDR1 is SGHRS and CDR2 is YFSETQ. Participants in the prospective study were enrolled through a virtual design, were aged about 18 to 89 years, and lived in approximately 24 United States geographic areas. In the prospective study, participants were assigned to cohorts based on the clinical history participants reported in a screening survey and a study questionnaire. Recovered participants in ImmuneRACE Cohort 3 were defined as having two consecutive negative NP/OP PCR tests, clearance from a healthcare professional, or resolution of symptoms. In the prospective study, mobile phlebotomists collected whole blood, serum and a nasopharyngeal or oropharyngeal swab from each participant. Over a roughly two-month period, participants in the prospective study had the option of providing additional blood draws and questionnaires. Before DNA extraction, blood samples from the prospective study were shipped at room temperature or frozen.

Overall results and qualifications from the work: Clinical and demographic metadata were provided uncurated, with the amount varying by source and participant.

Sequencing used PBMCs or T cells enriched from blood (not recorded which). The sequence is built from TRBV5-1 and TRBJ1-1; 7 middle bases align to TRBD1. This receptor was identified in a man in his thirties or forties who had recovered from COVID-19. The CDR3 loop reads CASSPGTDLNTEAFF. The nucleotide sequence is TGCGCCAGCAGCCCCGGGACAGACCTTAACACTGAAGCTTTCTTT.